A single sample gave rise to the 14 T cell receptor beta chains below, sequenced in a study of T cell responses to AZD1222 COVID-19 vaccine. Using immunoSEQ multiplex PCR, the repertoire was profiled, and TCRdb retains in-frame clones only, with some absent. Here the sample spans under 110,000 clones, around 87% being singletons. This specimen was peripheral blood, taken 28 days after the second AZD1222 dose. The receptors stem from an adult who received the AZD1222 COVID-19 vaccine.

In nucleotides, the CDR3 is TGTGCCAGCAGCCCAGAGGGGTTTCGGTCACCCCTCCACTTT. Translation: CASSPEGFRSPLHF. The rearrangement links TRBV7-2 to TRBJ1-6, with D perhaps TRBD1 (5 bases). CDR1 and CDR2 (germline): SGHTA, FQGNSA. V was clipped by 5 bases and J by 10 bases, with 15 bases between them. This CDR3 is built from 14 residues.

This rearrangement joins TRBV6-6 to TRBJ2-1; the D gene is possibly TRBD1 (6 bases). The CDR3 has 14 amino acids. Germline values: CDR1 MNHNY, CDR2 SVGAGI (reference sequence). V lost 2 bases, J lost 7 bases, and 12 bases lay in between. The CDR3 sequence is CASSYRQGMNEQFF. The CDR3 DNA sequence: TGTGCCAGCAGTTACCGCCAGGGGATGAATGAGCAGTTCTTC.

V usage is TRBV3-1 (or the pseudogene TRBV3-2) and J usage is TRBJ2-7, with a weak D call TRBD1 (6 bases). The V and J ends lost 3 bases and 3 bases respectively, with 15 bases between them. The CDR3 length is 15 residues. Germline CDR1 is LGHDT and CDR2 is YNNKEL (reference sequence). The chain's CDR3 is CASSQGPGHSYEQYF. The CDR3 DNA reads as TGTGCCAGCAGCCAGGGGCCGGGACACAGCTACGAGCAGTACTTC.

This rearrangement joins TRBV6-6 to TRBJ2-7, with 11 nucleotides matching TRBD2. After removal of 2 bases from V and 1 base from J, the junction contained 1 base not matched to a gene. The CDR3 has 15 residues. CDR1 and CDR2 (germline): MNHNY, SVGAGI (reference sequence). In nucleotides, the CDR3 is TGTGCCAGCAGTTACAGACTAGCGGGATCCTACGAGCAGTACTTC. This sequence encodes CASSYRLAGSYEQYF.

This sequence joins TRBV10-2 and TRBJ2-7, with 13 bases identical to TRBD2. With V trimmed by 4 bases and J by 2 bases, 5 bases remained unmatched. There are 16 residues in the CDR3. The germline V gene encodes CDR1 WSHSY and CDR2 SAAADI. The CDR3 reads CASSGPGTSGAYEQYF. In nucleotides, the CDR3 is TGCGCCAGCAGTGGGCCCGGGACTAGCGGGGCCTACGAGCAGTACTTC.

The rearrangement links TRBV11-2 to TRBJ2-1; 11 nucleotides align to TRBD2. CDR1 and CDR2 from the germline V gene are SGHAT and FQNNGV. CDR3 length: 16 residues. V gave up 3 bases and J gave up 7 bases; unmatched junction bases: 8. CDR3 DNA sequence: TGTGCCAGCAGCTTCATAGCGGGGGGGCCTGATAATGAGCAGTTCTTC. Amino acid sequence: CASSFIAGGPDNEQFF.

The V gene is TRBV18, the J gene TRBJ1-5, with unresolved D. The germline V gene encodes CDR1 KGHSH and CDR2 LQKENI. Trimming pared 4 bases from V and 2 bases from J, leaving 6 bases between. The CDR3 extends over 13 amino acids. The CDR3 DNA sequence: TGTGCCAGCTCACGAACCCGCAATCAGCCCCAGCATTTT. Encoded protein: CASSRTRNQPQHF.

CDR3 DNA sequence: TGCGCCAGCAGCTCCGGGACATCGTACGAGCAGTACTTC. Its protein is CASSSGTSYEQYF. J is TRBJ2-7 and V is TRBV5-1, with D possibly matching TRBD1 (6 bases). V was pared by 3 bases and J by 4 bases, with 11 bases between. CDR3 length: 13 amino acids. CDR1 is SGHRS, CDR2 YFSETQ, per germline.

This clone was recorded once. The J gene is TRBJ2-3, the V gene TRBV9, with 7 bases that match TRBD2. The CDR3 length is 16 residues. CDR1 and CDR2 (germline): SGDLS, YYNGEE. The trim removed 0 bases at V and 2 bases at J, leaving 6 bases unmatched. In DNA form, the CDR3 reads TGTGCCAGCAGCGTAGGGGCTAGCGGCCTCACAGATACGCAGTATTTT. It encodes CASSVGASGLTDTQYF.

The rearrangement joins TRBV27 to TRBJ2-1, with D unclear. The CDR3 extends over 12 amino acids. V was trimmed by 1 base and J by 9 bases, leaving 7 bases between them. Germline V gene data show CDR1 as MNHEY and CDR2 as SMNVEV (reference sequence). Here the CDR3 reads CASSLYEGEQFF. As DNA, the CDR3 is TGTGCCAGCAGTTTATATGAAGGTGAGCAGTTCTTC.

V and J are TRBV10-3 and TRBJ2-7; 8 nucleotides agree with TRBD1. CDR3 length: 13 residues. CDR1 and CDR2 from the germline V gene are ENHRY and SYGVKD. The trim removed 4 bases at V and 7 bases at J, leaving 6 bases unmatched. The CDR3, as DNA: TGTGCCATCAGTGGTGGACAGGGAGAGGAGCAGTACTTC. This encodes CAISGGQGEEQYF.

V and J are TRBV11-1 and TRBJ2-7; D is unclear. Deletions cut 3 bases from V and 5 bases from J, with 8 bases between. The length of the CDR3 is 12 residues. The germline V gene encodes CDR1 SGHAT and CDR2 FQDESV (reference sequence). In DNA form, the CDR3 reads TGTGCCAGCAGCTTCCATTCCGACGAGCAGTACTTC. Translation: CASSFHSDEQYF.

The chain recombines TRBV3-1 (or the pseudogene TRBV3-2) with TRBJ2-7; D uncertain. V was cut by 8 bases and J by 2 bases, with 10 bases left in between. The CDR3 runs to 12 residues. Germline assignment: CDR1 LGHDT and CDR2 YNNKEL (reference sequence). CDR3 nucleotide sequence: TGTGCCAGCTCACCGGGCCCCTACGAGCAGTACTTC. Amino acids: CASSPGPYEQYF.

The rearrangement links TRBV2 to TRBJ1-4, with D unresolved. CDR3 length: 12 amino acids. Germline loops: CDR1 SNHLY, CDR2 FYNNEI. V was shortened by 6 bases and J by 8 bases, with 10 bases between the two germline ends. Here the CDR3 DNA reads TGTGCCAGCAGGACCCGCGGGGAAAAACTGTTTTTT. The encoded protein is CASRTRGEKLFF.